Here is one TCR beta chain with its context. The data belong to a study of T cell responses to AZD1222 COVID-19 vaccine. Repertoires were generated with immunoSEQ multiplex PCR, while TCRdb's copy carries only in-frame clones and drops some. The table has more than 95,000 clones, approximately 90% seen once. The length of the CDR3 is 15 residues. CDR1 is MNHEY, CDR2 SVGEGT, per germline. Deletions cut 5 bases from V and 3 bases from J, with 11 bases between. The clonotype originates from an adult in good health. This rearrangement joins TRBV6-2 or TRBV6-3 to TRBJ2-6; a weak D match, TRBD2 (6 bases). Material: peripheral blood, obtained on day 0 of MenACWY control vaccination. For the CDR3, the DNA is TGTGCCAGCAGTATCGGGACTTTTGGGGCCAACGTCCTGACTTTC. This sequence encodes CASSIGTFGANVLTF.